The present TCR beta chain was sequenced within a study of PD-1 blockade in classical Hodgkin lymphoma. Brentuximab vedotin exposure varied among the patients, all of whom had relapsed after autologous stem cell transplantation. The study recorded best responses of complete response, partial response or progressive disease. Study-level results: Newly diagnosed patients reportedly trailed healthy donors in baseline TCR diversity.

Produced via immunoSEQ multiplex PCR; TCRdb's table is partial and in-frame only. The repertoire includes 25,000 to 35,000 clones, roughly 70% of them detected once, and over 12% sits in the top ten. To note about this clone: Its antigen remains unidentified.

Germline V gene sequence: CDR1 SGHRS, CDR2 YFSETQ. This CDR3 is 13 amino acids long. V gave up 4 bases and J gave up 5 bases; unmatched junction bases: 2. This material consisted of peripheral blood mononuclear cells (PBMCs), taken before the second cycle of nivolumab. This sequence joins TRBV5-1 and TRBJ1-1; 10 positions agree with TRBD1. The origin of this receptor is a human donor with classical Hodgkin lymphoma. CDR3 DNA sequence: TGCGCCAGCAGCGGGACAGGGGTTACTGAAGCTTTCTTT. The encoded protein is CASSGTGVTEAFF.